The T cell receptor beta chain described here comes from a study of blood T cell repertoires in COVID-19. Background on the study: Acute-phase and convalescent COVID-19 samples originated in the United States, Italy and Spain. T cells, B-cell-depleted T cells, or PBMCs provided the cDNA or gDNA that served as material.

Per the original methods: Quantification of nucleated cells was approximated via reference gene primer amplification. Clones were sequenced by immunoSEQ multiplex PCR, and TCRdb holds only the in-frame ones, with some missing. That table supplies the V and J calls and clone size; D and trimming were determined from the DNA. Of about 110,000 clones listed, around 82% are singletons. Germline loops: CDR1 SGHRS, CDR2 YFSETQ. Trimming left V 1 base short and J 4 bases short, with 14 bases between. CDR3 size: 15 residues. This receptor was taken from a woman in her fifties or sixties with acute or convalescent COVID-19. The genes are TRBV5-1 and TRBJ1-2, with a weak D call TRBD1 (6 bases). Sequences were obtained from peripheral blood. The CDR3 sequence is CASSLSPGVIYGYTF. For the CDR3, the DNA is TGCGCCAGCAGCTTGTCTCCAGGGGTGATCTATGGCTACACCTTC.